The 18 T cell receptor beta chains below were found in one sample sequenced in a study of blood T cells in healthy people across ages. The use of a sample-barcoded 5' primer and a J-beta primer mix characterized a second PCR of roughly 6 to 11 cycles. Using its own MiXCR run on the 5' RACE reads, TCRdb lists one record per CDR3 protein. The sample holds about 1.5 million distinct CDR3 sequences, approximately 38% seen once. Sequencing was carried out using blood. Receptor source: a woman aged 18-29 years in good health.

The genes are TRBV28 and TRBJ1-2; D ambiguous. V was cut by 6 bases and J by 4 bases, with 9 bases left in between. The germline gives CDR1 MDHEN, CDR2 SYDVKM. The CDR3 is made up of 12 amino acids. The CDR3 DNA reads as TGTGCCAGCAGGACATCTGGCTATGGCTACACCTTC. It is translated as CASRTSGYGYTF.

This chain joins TRBV30 and TRBJ1-2; D possibly corresponds to TRBD1 (6 bases). CDR3 size: 12 residues. The V end lost 4 bases, the J end lost 4 bases, and 10 bases lay between the germline ends. The V gene's germline CDR1 is GTSNPN and CDR2 SVGIG (reference sequence). The CDR3 is CAWTPRGYGYTF. The CDR3 coding sequence is TGTGCCTGGACCCCCAGGGGCTATGGCTACACCTTC.

The gene calls are TRBV27 and TRBJ2-1; D is ambiguous. The CDR3 totals 15 residues. Between the trimmed V and J ends, which lost 2 bases and 4 bases, there was a span of 12 bases. The germline CDR1 and CDR2 sequences are MNHEY and SMNVEV (reference sequence). The CDR3 DNA reads TGTGCCAGCAGTTTAGGTCCCGTTGGGTACAATGAGCAGTTCTTC. This encodes CASSLGPVGYNEQFF.

The chain employs TRBV10-3 and TRBJ1-2; 7 bases match TRBD1. Per germline, CDR1 ENHRY and CDR2 SYGVKD. After removal of 9 bases from V and 0 bases from J, the junction contained 13 bases not matched to a gene. The CDR3 covers 16 residues. The CDR3 here is CAISSGGQRPNYGYTF. CDR3 nucleotides: TGTGCCATTTCAAGTGGGGGACAGCGACCTAACTATGGCTACACCTTC.

This clonotype has only a few counts. This chain links TRBV29-1 with TRBJ2-3, with 10 bases that match TRBD2. Germline CDR1 is SQVTM and CDR2 is ANQGSEA. V was clipped by 4 bases and J by 5 bases; unmatched bases: 3. CDR3 length: 13 amino acids. The CDR3 sequence is CSVVSGRLDTQYF. CDR3 DNA: TGCAGCGTTGTTAGCGGGAGGTTAGATACGCAGTATTTT.

V gene TRBV6-5 combines with J gene TRBJ1-1; maybe TRBD1 (6 bases). Germline V gene data show CDR1 as MNHEY and CDR2 as SVGAGI. V gave up 0 bases and J gave up 8 bases, with 13 bases separating them. The CDR3 length is 14 residues. The CDR3 sequence: CASSYSGRGREAFF. CDR3 DNA sequence: TGTGCCAGCAGTTACTCCGGCAGGGGCAGGGAAGCTTTCTTT.

CDR3 nucleotide sequence: TGTGCCATCAGTGATTCGGACAGGGAGAATGGCTACACCTTC. Translation gives CAISDSDRENGYTF. J is TRBJ1-2 and V is TRBV10-3; TRBD1 aligns across 8 bases. Germline CDR1 and CDR2: ENHRY and SYGVKD. This CDR3 spans 14 amino acids. V shed 3 bases and J 6 bases; nucleotides not matched to a gene: 6.

This rearrangement joins TRBV29-1 to TRBJ1-1; TRBD1 might be the D (5 bases). V lost 5 bases to trimming and J lost 0 bases, with 13 bases between them. Germline CDR1 is SQVTM and CDR2 is ANQGSEA. CDR3 size: 14 residues. The CDR3 loop is CSVRKTAMNTEAFF. The CDR3 DNA follows: TGCAGCGTTCGCAAGACAGCTATGAACACTGAAGCTTTCTTT.

The chain recombines TRBV25-1 with TRBJ2-1, with D unresolved. The CDR3 is 13 residues long. Between the trimmed V and J ends, which lost 3 bases and 10 bases, there was a span of 13 bases. In germline, CDR1 is MGHDK, CDR2 SYGVNS. For the CDR3, the DNA is TGTGCCAGCAGTGAGGTAGTCCTGGGGGAGCAGTTCTTC. Translated: CASSEVVLGEQFF.

With respect to this clonotype: Germline is not matched at one junction end, which may reflect a read error. The genes are TRBV11-1 and TRBJ2-7; the D gene is possibly TRBD1 (6 bases). The CDR3 is made up of 15 amino acids. Germline V gives CDR1 SGHAT, CDR2 FQDESV (reference sequence). Here the CDR3 DNA reads TGTGCCGGCAGCTTCTTCAGGGGTTCCCCGGGCGAGCAGTACTTC. As protein: CAGSFFRGSPGEQYF.

V usage is TRBV6-1 and J usage is TRBJ1-3, with 7 bases matching TRBD1. Unmatched junction bases numbered 7, after V lost 7 bases and J lost 1 base. This CDR3 has 15 residues. Germline CDR1 and CDR2: MNHNS and SASEGT. Written as DNA, the CDR3 is TGTGCCAGCATCCGAACAGGGGATTCTGGAAACACCATATATTTT. Translating it yields CASIRTGDSGNTIYF.

The chain recombines TRBV7-9 with TRBJ2-1, with 9 bases lining up with TRBD2. CDR3 length: 14 amino acids. V shed 11 bases, J shed 8 bases, and the junction held 13 bases outside the gene matches. The V gene's germline CDR1 is SEHNR and CDR2 FQNEAQ (reference sequence). The CDR3 is CALAPGLAMDEQFF. The CDR3 region has the DNA TGTGCCTTAGCACCGGGACTAGCAATGGATGAGCAGTTCTTC.

The sample holds one count of this clonotype. The CDR3 DNA is TGCAGCGTGACCCCCGCAGGTACCTATGGCTACACCTTC. Translation: CSVTPAGTYGYTF. The rearrangement joins TRBV29-1 to TRBJ1-2, with D uncertain. The CDR3 runs to 13 residues. Trimming pared 6 bases from V and 4 bases from J, leaving 15 bases between. Germline values: CDR1 SQVTM, CDR2 ANQGSEA.

This clonotype was counted only a few times. The chain uses TRBV7-3 and TRBJ2-3; 8 bases line up with TRBD1. The CDR3 sequence is 17 residues long. Germline CDR1 and CDR2: SGHTA and FQGTGA. Germline trimming cut 0 bases from V and 6 bases from J; bases unmatched to any gene: 11. The CDR3 region is CASSLTLTGAVSDTQYF. In DNA, the CDR3 is TGTGCCAGCAGCTTAACCCTGACAGGGGCGGTCTCCGATACGCAGTATTTT.

This clonotype has more than one count but fewer than ten. The chain is built from TRBV7-2 and TRBJ1-2; D remains unclear. Germline V lookup: CDR1 SGHTA, CDR2 FQGNSA. This CDR3 contains 16 residues. V gave up 2 bases and J gave up 4 bases, with 17 bases separating them. CDR3 coding DNA: TGTGCCAGCAGCTTAAGCCTCGCGGGCAGTTCCTATGGCTACACCTTC. Its protein is CASSLSLAGSSYGYTF.

The CDR3 loop is CSARRDYGDEQFF. CDR3 bases: TGCAGTGCCCGCCGGGACTATGGCGATGAGCAGTTCTTC. V usage is TRBV20-1 and J usage is TRBJ2-1, with 7 bases matching TRBD2. The V gene end was trimmed by 6 bases and the J gene end by 8 bases; junction bases not matched to a gene: 10. The CDR3 length is 13 residues. Germline CDR1 and CDR2: DFQATT and SNEGSKA (reference sequence).

In its sample, this clonotype was seen once. The V and J genes are TRBV20-1 and TRBJ1-1; D call uncertain. CDR1 is DFQATT and CDR2 is SNEGSKA in the germline V gene (reference sequence). V was trimmed by 6 bases and J by 1 base, leaving 9 bases between them. The CDR3 extends over 12 amino acids. This CDR3 is CSALRKNTEAFF. In DNA, the CDR3 is TGCAGTGCCCTGAGAAAGAACACTGAAGCTTTCTTT.

This clonotype was counted only a few times. The DNA of the CDR3 is TGTGCCAGCAGTATCCGGGACAGTCTAGCCAAAAACATTCAGTACTTC. This encodes CASSIRDSLAKNIQYF. The V call is TRBV28, the J call TRBJ2-4, with TRBD1 identical over 7 bases. Germline V gives CDR1 MDHEN, CDR2 SYDVKM. Trimming took 5 bases from V and 0 from J; bases not matched to a gene: 7. The CDR3 totals 16 residues.